The 25 T cell receptor beta chains presented below share a single source sample, sequenced in a study of blood T cell repertoires in COVID-19. Sequencing used immunoSEQ multiplex PCR; TCRdb keeps in-frame clones, though not all of them. In the table there are about 15,000 clones, approximately 78% of which are singletons. Sequencing was carried out using peripheral blood. Receptors originate from a man older than 75 with active or convalescent COVID-19.

This clone has just a few counts. This chain uses TRBV18 with TRBJ2-7; 9 nucleotides match TRBD1. J lost 6 bases, V lost 4 bases, and 7 bases had no gene match. Germline assignment: CDR1 KGHSH and CDR2 LQKENI. This CDR3 has 14 residues. CDR3 loop: CASSRRTGESEQYF. For the CDR3, the DNA is TGTGCCAGCTCACGAAGGACAGGGGAAAGCGAGCAGTACTTC.

V gene TRBV25-1 combines with J gene TRBJ1-6; TRBD1 is a possible D gene (5 bases). V lost 2 bases and J lost 14, with 13 bases in between. CDR3 length: 13 amino acids. The germline gives CDR1 MGHDK, CDR2 SYGVNS. The CDR3 DNA sequence: TGTGCCAGCAGTGAAAGACAGCTCTGGACCCTCCACTTT. Amino acid sequence: CASSERQLWTLHF.

The chain couples TRBV29-1 to TRBJ1-2; no definite D call. Trimming took off 1 base at V and 8 bases at J, with 11 bases between the two ends. Germline CDR1 SQVTM, CDR2 ANQGSEA. CDR3 length: 12 residues. In DNA form, the CDR3 reads TGCAGCGTTGAAGGCTTATTTGAGGGCTACACCTTC. Translation gives CSVEGLFEGYTF. Full variable domain (rest looked up from reference TRBV29-1 and TRBJ1-2): SAVISQKPSRDICQRGTSLTIQCQVDSQVTMMFWYRQQPGQSLTLIATANQGSEATYESGFVIDKFPISRPNLTFSTLTVSNMSPEDSSIYLCSVEGLFEGYTFGSGTRLTVV.

The chain joins TRBV18 to TRBJ2-5; TRBD2 matches 14 bases. CDR3 length: 16 residues. CDR1 and CDR2 (germline): KGHSH, LQKENI. The V and J ends lost 3 bases and 3 bases, in that order; junction bases with no gene match: 3. DNA for the CDR3: TGTGCCAGCTCACCCGGACTAGCGGGGGGAGAAGAGACCCAGTACTTC. Protein sequence: CASSPGLAGGEETQYF.

This clone was detected once. The chain couples TRBV6-5 to TRBJ2-5; 9 bases match TRBD2. This CDR3 is 15 amino acids long. J gave up 2 bases and V 6 bases, and 7 bases lay outside the gene matches. In germline, CDR1 is MNHEY, CDR2 SVGAGI. The CDR3: CASRGGGASQETQYF. The CDR3 region has the DNA TGTGCCAGCAGGGGCGGGGGGGCCTCTCAAGAGACCCAGTACTTC.

This clone occurred once. This chain uses TRBV7-9 with TRBJ1-6; TRBD1 matches 9 bases. Per the germline V gene, CDR1 is SEHNR and CDR2 is FQNEAQ (reference sequence). The V gene end was trimmed by 2 bases and the J gene end by 7 bases; junction bases not matched to a gene: 3. The CDR3 is 15 amino acids. The CDR3 DNA follows: TGTGCCAGCAGCTTACTCGGACAGGGGAATTCACCCCTCCACTTT. This codes for CASSLLGQGNSPLHF.

The V gene is TRBV6-1, the J gene TRBJ1-2, with TRBD1 identical over 9 bases. V dropped 2 bases and J dropped 3; count of bases not matched to a gene: 10. From germline, CDR1 is MNHNS and CDR2 SASEGT. The CDR3 loop spans 17 amino acids. The CDR3 DNA is TGTGCCAGCAGTGAACAGGGACAGGGAGCTCCTCACTATGGCTACACCTTC. Translated, it gives CASSEQGQGAPHYGYTF.

The chain combines TRBV18 with TRBJ2-1; D is possibly TRBD2 (6 bases). V was trimmed by 3 bases and J by 0 bases, leaving 6 bases between them. The V gene's germline CDR1 is KGHSH and CDR2 LQKENI. The CDR3 totals 14 residues. The CDR3: CASSPSGSYNEQFF. CDR3 nucleotides: TGTGCCAGCTCACCTAGCGGCTCCTACAATGAGCAGTTCTTC. The complete variable domain, with remaining parts taken from reference TRBV18 and TRBJ2-1, reads NAGVMQNPRHLVRRRGQEARLRCSPMKGHSHVYWYRQLPEEGLKFMVYLQKENIIDESGMPKERFSAEFPKEGPSILRIQQVVRGDSAAYFCASSPSGSYNEQFFGPGTRLTVL.

This chain connects TRBV5-1 to TRBJ2-3; 7 nucleotides agree with TRBD2. This CDR3 is built from 17 residues. Germline V lookup: CDR1 SGHRS, CDR2 YFSETQ. With 0 bases clipped from V and 5 bases from J, the junction kept 12 bases outside the gene matches. CDR3 residues: CASSLAYRGGGEDTQYF. The CDR3 region has the DNA TGCGCCAGCAGCTTGGCCTATCGGGGCGGGGGTGAAGATACGCAGTATTTT.

The chain is built from TRBV10-2 and TRBJ2-1; 13 positions match TRBD2. J lost 10 bases, V lost 8 bases, and 5 bases had no gene match. The CDR3 totals 13 residues. Germline loops: CDR1 WSHSY, CDR2 SAAADI. CDR3 nucleotide sequence: TGCGCCAGCGCGGGACTAGCGGGGAGCGAGCAGTTCTTC. Translated: CASAGLAGSEQFF.

This clone occurred once. The chain uses TRBV4-3 and TRBJ1-3, with D tentatively TRBD1 (6 bases). The CDR3 extends over 14 amino acids. V lost 3 bases to trimming and J lost 3 bases, with 9 bases between them. The germline gives CDR1 LGHNA, CDR2 YSLEER. In nucleotides, the CDR3 is TGCGCCAGCAGCCAGGGGGCAAGTGGAAACACCATATATTTT. Translating gives CASSQGASGNTIYF.

This rearrangement joins TRBV4-3 to TRBJ1-2; D remains ambiguous. Germline CDR1 and CDR2: LGHNA and YSLEER. The CDR3 contains 15 residues. V was trimmed by 0 bases and J by 0 bases, leaving 8 bases between them. The CDR3 reads CASSQDSGPNYGYTF. The DNA of the CDR3 is TGCGCCAGCAGCCAAGATTCAGGCCCTAACTATGGCTACACCTTC.

The V and J genes are TRBV28 and TRBJ2-7, with a weak D call TRBD1 (6 bases). Per the germline V gene, CDR1 is MDHEN and CDR2 is SYDVKM. The CDR3 contains 12 residues. The V end lost 5 bases, the J end lost 6 bases, and 11 bases lay between the germline ends. CDR3 residues: CASSAQGSEQYF. CDR3 nucleotide sequence: TGTGCCAGCAGTGCACAGGGTTCCGAGCAGTACTTC.

V usage is TRBV6-1 and J usage is TRBJ1-2; D is undetermined. Germline assignment: CDR1 MNHNS and CDR2 SASEGT. CDR3 length equals 15 residues. Trimming took off 0 bases at V and 4 bases at J, with 12 bases between the two ends. The CDR3 sequence: CASSEAGGMGYGYTF. The DNA of the CDR3 is TGTGCCAGCAGTGAAGCTGGAGGGATGGGCTATGGCTACACCTTC.

The gene calls are TRBV28 and TRBJ1-6; D uncertain. With 5 bases removed from V and 0 bases from J, the gap between germline ends came to 8 bases. This CDR3 region has 15 residues. The germline V gene has CDR1 MDHEN and CDR2 SYDVKM. CDR3 loop: CASSGESSYNSPLHF. DNA of the CDR3: TGTGCCAGCAGTGGGGAGAGCTCCTATAATTCACCCCTCCACTTT.

The gene calls are TRBV18 and TRBJ2-1; D is unresolved. V lost 2 bases and J lost 5, with 7 bases in between. This CDR3 spans 13 amino acids. Germline-derived CDR1 and CDR2 are KGHSH and LQKENI. DNA of the CDR3: TGTGCCAGCTCACCAGTTACGGACAATGAGCAGTTCTTC. Amino acids: CASSPVTDNEQFF.

The rearrangement joins TRBV3-1 (or the pseudogene TRBV3-2) to TRBJ1-2, with D possibly matching TRBD1 (6 bases). This CDR3 is 17 amino acids long. Germline CDR1 LGHDT, CDR2 YNNKEL (reference sequence). The germline V and J ends were trimmed by 1 base and 4 bases, with 19 bases remaining between them. This CDR3 is CASSQGIKQGPFYGYTF. The DNA for the CDR3 is TGTGCCAGCAGCCAAGGAATTAAGCAGGGGCCCTTCTATGGCTACACCTTC.

This chain uses TRBV12-3 or TRBV12-4 with TRBJ1-2; the match to TRBD1 covers 11 bases. The CDR3 is 13 residues long. Unmatched junction bases numbered 5, after V lost 6 bases and J lost 8 bases. The CDR3 DNA is TGTGCCAGCAGCTCGGGACAGGGGGGCGGCTACACCTTC. It codes for CASSSGQGGGYTF.

Only one count was recorded for this clone. This chain joins TRBV5-6 and TRBJ1-2; D perhaps matches TRBD1 (6 bases). The CDR3 extends over 15 amino acids. The ends were cut back, 4 bases at V and 8 bases at J, with 21 bases in the middle. The germline gives CDR1 SGHDT, CDR2 YYEEEE. CDR3 coding DNA: TGTGCCAGCAGCCCCGGGCCAGGGGACCCGATGGGCTACACCTTC. Translation gives CASSPGPGDPMGYTF.

The gene calls are TRBV7-6 and TRBJ1-3; D is unresolved. Per the germline V gene, CDR1 is SGHVS and CDR2 is FNYEAQ. The CDR3 contains 13 residues. Between the trimmed V and J ends, which lost 2 bases and 2 bases, there was a span of 4 bases. CDR3: CASSLTAGNTIYF. The CDR3 coding sequence is TGTGCCAGCAGCTTAACAGCTGGAAACACCATATATTTT.

The rearrangement joins TRBV2 to TRBJ2-7, with a weak D call TRBD1 (5 bases). Germline V CDR1 and CDR2: SNHLY, FYNNEI. The V and J ends lost 6 bases and 6 bases respectively, with 12 bases between them. The CDR3 has 12 residues. In nucleotides, the CDR3 is TGTGCCAGCAGGGGGCTTTCTCTCGAGCAGTACTTC. It encodes CASRGLSLEQYF.

The CDR3 nucleotides are TGTGCCAGCAGTTCGGGGAATCAGCCCCAGCATTTT. It codes for CASSSGNQPQHF. The chain joins TRBV12-3 or TRBV12-4 to TRBJ1-5; D remains unclear. Trimming shortened V by 4 bases and J by 4 bases, and 5 bases separated the two germline ends. The CDR3 contains 12 residues.

V gene TRBV5-6 combines with J gene TRBJ2-5; D may be TRBD1 (6 bases). CDR1 is SGHDT, CDR2 YYEEEE, per germline. The CDR3 extends over 14 amino acids. With 4 bases removed from V and 2 bases from J, the gap between germline ends came to 12 bases. In DNA, the CDR3 is TGTGCCAGCAGCACGAGGGGGTTGCAAGAGACCCAGTACTTC. Protein: CASSTRGLQETQYF.

V gene TRBV7-6 combines with J gene TRBJ1-1, with D perhaps matching TRBD1 (5 bases). Deletions cut 3 bases from V and 4 bases from J, with 15 bases between. The CDR3 is 15 amino acids. CDR1 and CDR2 (germline): SGHVS, FNYEAQ. The CDR3 is CASSLDPQGGTEAFF. DNA for the CDR3: TGTGCCAGCAGCTTGGACCCGCAGGGTGGCACTGAAGCTTTCTTT. The full variable domain, with the rest looked up from reference TRBV7-6 and TRBJ1-1, is GAGVSQSPRYKVTKRGQDVALRCDPISGHVSLYWYRQALGQGPEFLTYFNYEAQQDKSGLPNDRFSAERPEGSISTLTIQRTEQRDSAMYRCASSLDPQGGTEAFFGQGTRLTVV.

The V gene is TRBV2, the J gene TRBJ1-2, with 8 bases fitting TRBD1. Germline V gives CDR1 SNHLY, CDR2 FYNNEI. The CDR3 is made up of 12 amino acids. V shed 6 bases and J 6 bases; nucleotides not matched to a gene: 3. The CDR3 sequence: CASRDREDGYTF. CDR3 in DNA: TGTGCCAGCAGGGACAGGGAGGATGGCTACACCTTC.